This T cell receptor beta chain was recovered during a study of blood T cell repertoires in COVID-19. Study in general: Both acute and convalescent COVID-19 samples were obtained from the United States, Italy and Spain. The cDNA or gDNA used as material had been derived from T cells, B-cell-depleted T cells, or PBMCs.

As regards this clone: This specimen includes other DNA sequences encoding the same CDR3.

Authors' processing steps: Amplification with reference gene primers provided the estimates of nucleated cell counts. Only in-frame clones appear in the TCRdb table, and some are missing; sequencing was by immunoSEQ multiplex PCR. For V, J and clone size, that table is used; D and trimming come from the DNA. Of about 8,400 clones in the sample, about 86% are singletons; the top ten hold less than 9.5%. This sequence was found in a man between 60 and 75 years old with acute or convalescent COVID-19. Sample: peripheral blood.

The CDR3 DNA reads TGTGCCAGCAGCTTAGCACAGGGGGGTCAGCCCCAGCATTTT. Protein: CASSLAQGGQPQHF. The chain uses TRBV7-8 and TRBJ1-5; the match to TRBD1 covers 8 bases. This CDR3 has 14 residues. V dropped 0 bases and J dropped 6; count of bases not matched to a gene: 1. CDR1 SGHVS and CDR2 FQNEAQ come from the germline V gene.